This is a list of T cell receptor beta chains from one sample in a study of OX40 agonist ivuxolimab in advanced cancers. TCRdb's table, derived via immunoSEQ multiplex PCR, lists solely in-frame clones and lacks some. The sample has 60,000 or so clones, approximately 80% seen once. Sequenced here: CD4+ or CD8+ T cells sorted from blood, sampled in a trial of the OX40 agonist ivuxolimab. These receptors were obtained from an adult with an advanced solid tumor such as melanoma, head and neck, liver or kidney cancer. The CDR3 runs from the conserved cysteine through the conserved F or W. A D gene is named only where the DNA matches it firmly. Where a row states a size, it is once, few, many or the class of an expanded clone; other rows omit it.

size | D | J | V | DNA | CDR3
NA | TRBD1 | TRBJ1-2 | TRBV27 | TGTGCCAGCAGTTTATCGGGACAGCACTATGGCTACACCTTC | CASSLSGQHYGYTF
NA | TRBD1 | TRBJ2-7 | TRBV29-1 | TGCAGCGTTGAAAAAGTCACAGGGGAATTGTACTTC | CSVEKVTGELYF
NA | NA | TRBJ1-2 | TRBV27 | TGTGCCAGCAGTTTATTTGGTTCGTCTAACTATGGCTACACCTTC | CASSLFGSSNYGYTF
NA | TRBD2 | TRBJ2-3 | TRBV7-8 | TGTGCCAGCAGCTTATTCGGACTAGCGGGGCCTACGAGCACAGATACGCAGTATTTT | CASSLFGLAGPTSTDTQYF
medium-sized | NA | TRBJ2-5 | TRBV19 | TGTGCCAGTAGCCTGAACCAAGAGACCCAGTACTTC | CASSLNQETQYF
NA | TRBD1 | TRBJ2-3 | TRBV9 | TGTGCCAGCAGCTGGGGGGGACAGGGTCTCGCAGATACGCAGTATTTT | CASSWGGQGLADTQYF
NA | NA | TRBJ1-5 | TRBV10-3 | TGTGCCATCATGCCCCGCAATCAGCCCCAGCATTTT | CAIMPRNQPQHF
NA | TRBD1 | TRBJ1-5 | TRBV6-1 | TGTGCCAGCAGCTCGGACAGGGAGCGGCATCAGCCCCAGCATTTT | CASSSDRERHQPQHF
once | TRBD1 | TRBJ2-3 | TRBV14 | TGTGCCAGCAGCCAAGATTTGAGACAGGGGGGGACAGATACGCAGTATTTT | CASSQDLRQGGTDTQYF
NA | NA | TRBJ2-3 | TRBV5-6 | TGTGCCAGCAGCTTGGCGGATTTTCCAGATACGCAGTATTTT | CASSLADFPDTQYF
NA | TRBD1 | TRBJ2-1 | TRBV9 | TGTGCCAGCAGCGTAGGACAGGGGGCCACCTACAATGAGCAGTTCTTC | CASSVGQGATYNEQFF
few | TRBD2 | TRBJ2-2 | TRBV5-1 | TGCGCCAGCAGCTTGGATCCCGGGGGGGGAGCCGGGGAGCTGTTTTTT | CASSLDPGGGAGELFF
NA | NA | TRBJ1-1 | TRBV28 | TGTGCCAGCAAAGCCGGGACATTTAACACTGAAGCTTTCTTT | CASKAGTFNTEAFF
NA | NA | TRBJ1-4 | TRBV11-1 | TGTGCCAGCAGCCGGGACGGATATGAAAAACTGTTTTTT | CASSRDGYEKLFF
NA | TRBD1 | TRBJ2-1 | TRBV29-1 | TGCAGCGCCTATCAGGACAGGGTTGGCAATGAGCAGTTCTTC | CSAYQDRVGNEQFF
few | NA | TRBJ2-7 | TRBV28 | TGTGCCAGCAGTTTCCCAGGGTCTTATAGCGAGCAGTACTTC | CASSFPGSYSEQYF
NA | NA | TRBJ2-7 | TRBV5-4 | TGTGCCAGCAGCTTAGGCCTGAGGGACGAGCAGTACTTC | CASSLGLRDEQYF
once | TRBD1 | TRBJ1-6 | TRBV19 | TGTGCCAGTAGCCAGGGGGTGGGCAATAATTCACCCCTCCACTTT | CASSQGVGNNSPLHF
NA | TRBD1 | TRBJ1-3 | TRBV5-5 | TGTGCCAGCAGCCAGGACAGGGGTGTACGCACTGGAAACACCATATATTTT | CASSQDRGVRTGNTIYF
NA | NA | TRBJ1-4 | TRBV19 | TGTGCCAGTAGCACTCCGGGGGTTGGCAATGAAAAACTGTTTTTT | CASSTPGVGNEKLFF
NA | NA | TRBJ2-7 | TRBV14 | TGTGCCAGCAGCCAAGTTGGGCGGACTTACGAGCAGTACTTC | CASSQVGRTYEQYF
few | NA | TRBJ1-2 | TRBV29-1 | TGCAGCGTTGGTCCAGGGGAGGGCTATGGCTACACCTTC | CSVGPGEGYGYTF
NA | TRBD1 | TRBJ1-1 | TRBV11-2 | TGTGCCAGCAGCCAATTAGGCAGGGGGAACAGGGGCACTGAAGCTTTCTTT | CASSQLGRGNRGTEAFF
NA | NA | TRBJ1-1 | TRBV15 | TGTGCCACCAGCAGAGATCTGGGGATGAACACTGAAGCTTTCTTT | CATSRDLGMNTEAFF
once | TRBD1 | TRBJ2-5 | TRBV28 | TGTGCCAGCAACCCAGGGGGCTCGGGCATAGAGCAGTACTTC | CASNPGGSGIEQYF
NA | NA | TRBJ2-5 | TRBV2 | TGTGCCAGCGGGTCTAGGTTGCTGGGAGAGACCCAGTACTTC | CASGSRLLGETQYF
NA | TRBD1 | TRBJ2-1 | TRBV19 | TGTGCCAGTAGTCCCCGGGACAGGGGGAATAATGAGCAGTTCTTC | CASSPRDRGNNEQFF
NA | NA | TRBJ1-6 | TRBV19 | TGTGCCAGTAGTCCCACACAGAATTCACCCCTCCACTTT | CASSPTQNSPLHF
NA | NA | TRBJ1-6 | TRBV19 | TGTGCCAGTAGGGACTGGACGGGGGAGGCTTCACCCCTCCACTTT | CASRDWTGEASPLHF
NA | NA | TRBJ2-7 | TRBV5-1 | TGCGCCAGCAGCTTGGAGGCAGGACCCCTCTACGAGCAGTACTTC | CASSLEAGPLYEQYF
NA | NA | TRBJ1-2 | TRBV28 | TGTGCCAGCAGTTTAGGACAACATAACTATGGCTACACCTTC | CASSLGQHNYGYTF
NA | NA | TRBJ2-5 | TRBV7-9 | TGTGCCAGCAGCCAGGACTACGCCCAGTACTTC | CASSQDYAQYF
NA | TRBD2 | TRBJ2-7 | TRBV28 | TGTGCCAGCCAACTAGCGGGTCAAAGTCGGCAGTACTTC | CASQLAGQSRQYF
NA | NA | TRBJ1-1 | TRBV6-1 | TGTGCCAGTAAATGGACGGCTTTGAACACTGAAGCTTTCTTT | CASKWTALNTEAFF
once | NA | TRBJ2-3 | TRBV7-2 | TGTGCCAGCAGCTTAGAGGGCGTGGGTGATACGCAGTATTTT | CASSLEGVGDTQYF
NA | TRBD1 | TRBJ1-2 | TRBV2 | TGTGCCAGCAGTGAGGGGCCCGCCGGGACAGTAAACTATGGCTACACCTTC | CASSEGPAGTVNYGYTF
NA | NA | TRBJ2-2 | TRBV11-2 | TGTGCCAGCAGGGCGACAGGGAACACCGGGGAGCTGTTTTTT | CASRATGNTGELFF
NA | NA | TRBJ2-3 | TRBV5-4 | TGTGCCAGCAGCTTGTGGAGCACAGATACGCAGTATTTT | CASSLWSTDTQYF
medium-sized | NA | TRBJ1-2 | TRBV2 | TGTGCCAGCAGTGTCTCGGTCGGGGGCTATGGCTACACCTTC | CASSVSVGGYGYTF
NA | NA | TRBJ2-1 | TRBV6-5 | TGTGCCAGCAGTTACATGCAAGAGCAGTTCTTC | CASSYMQEQFF
NA | NA | TRBJ1-2 | TRBV6-1 | TGTGCCAGCAGTGAATCAGGGGAAGGCTATGGCTACACCTTC | CASSESGEGYGYTF
NA | NA | TRBJ2-7 | TRBV6-1 | TGTGCCAGCAATACTCTTATAGGACAAGCCTACGAGCAGTACTTC | CASNTLIGQAYEQYF
once | NA | TRBJ1-5 | TRBV19 | TGTGCCAGTAGTATTTACCCGCGACGACAGGCGGGGCAGCCCCAGCATTTT | CASSIYPRRQAGQPQHF
NA | NA | TRBJ2-1 | TRBV23-1 | TGCGCCAGCAGTCCCCTCAGCCCCCCGGGGAACTCCTACAATGAGCAGTTCTTC | CASSPLSPPGNSYNEQFF
NA | TRBD2 | TRBJ2-3 | TRBV9 | TGTGCCAGCAGCGTAGGAAACGGGGGGGCAGAAGATACGCAGTATTTT | CASSVGNGGAEDTQYF
few | NA | TRBJ1-6 | TRBV19 | TGTGCCAGTAGTCCATGGTTGTCGGGCTCACCCCTCCACTTT | CASSPWLSGSPLHF
NA | NA | TRBJ1-6 | TRBV18 | TGTGCCAGCTCACCACCGACGTCAGGGAACCCGACCCTCCACTTT | CASSPPTSGNPTLHF
NA | NA | TRBJ2-5 | TRBV11-2 | TGTGCCAGCAGCTTCTCATGGGTGGGCCAACAAGAGACCCAGTACTTC | CASSFSWVGQQETQYF
NA | NA | TRBJ2-5 | TRBV5-1 | TGCGCCAGCAGCTTGGAACCAGCGAGGGGCCAAGAGACCCAGTACTTC | CASSLEPARGQETQYF
few | NA | TRBJ1-1 | TRBV10-3 | TGTGCCATCAGTGGACAGCAGAACACTGAAGCTTTCTTT | CAISGQQNTEAFF
NA | NA | TRBJ2-2 | TRBV5-1 | TGCGCCAGCAGCGACGGATCGAACACCGGGGAGCTGTTTTTT | CASSDGSNTGELFF
NA | TRBD1 | TRBJ1-4 | TRBV5-1 | TGCGCCAGCAGCTTGGACAGGGGGGGTTCTAATGAAAAACTGTTTTTT | CASSLDRGGSNEKLFF
NA | NA | TRBJ1-2 | TRBV7-9 | TGTGCCAGCAGCCCGCCTAACTATGGCTACACCTTC | CASSPPNYGYTF
NA | NA | TRBJ2-1 | TRBV6-5 | TGTGCCAGCAGTTCGGTGCATGAGCAGTTCTTC | CASSSVHEQFF
NA | NA | TRBJ2-7 | TRBV19 | TGTGCCAGTAGTATGTGGGGGGCGAACAACGAGCAGTACTTC | CASSMWGANNEQYF
few | NA | TRBJ2-1 | TRBV7-9 | TGTGCCAGCGGCGGGGATGAGCAGTTCTTC | CASGGDEQFF
NA | NA | TRBJ1-4 | TRBV19 | TGTGCCAGTAGTATCCGGCCCCCCCGGAATGAAAAACTGTTTTTT | CASSIRPPRNEKLFF
once | TRBD2 | TRBJ2-1 | TRBV18 | TGTGCCAGCTCACCACCGGGACTAGCGGGGGGTTTTGAGCAGTTCTTC | CASSPPGLAGGFEQFF
once | NA | TRBJ2-1 | TRBV11-2 | TGTGCCAGCAGCCCCGACAGAGAGCTATACAATGAGCAGTTCTTC | CASSPDRELYNEQFF